The 21 T cell receptor beta chains reported below all come from one sample, sequenced in a study of a mutant IDH1 vaccine in newly diagnosed glioma. Time point: week 35, safety follow-up. The content of each vaccine dose was 300 ug of mutant IDH1 20-mer peptide, and topical imiquimod accompanied it. The protocol was immunoSEQ multiplex PCR, while the TCRdb copy is restricted to in-frame clones and leaves out a portion. The sample shows some 42,000 clones, 65% to 90% of them seen only once. These receptors lack a known antigen. The sequences come from PBMCs, collected from a glioma patient whose treatment included an IDH1 peptide vaccine. The receptor source for this set is a woman between 45 and 65 years old with glioma.

The sample holds one count of this clone. The rearrangement joins TRBV5-1 to TRBJ2-7; D is perhaps TRBD2 (5 bases). Germline CDR1 reads SGHRS; CDR2 reads YFSETQ. Between the trimmed V and J ends, which lost 3 bases and 2 bases, there was a span of 15 bases. This CDR3 region has 15 residues. The CDR3 here is CASSSRTGNPYEQYF. CDR3 coding DNA: TGCGCCAGCAGCTCCCGGACGGGGAACCCCTACGAGCAGTACTTC.

V is TRBV7-3 and J is TRBJ2-5; D ambiguous. The germline V gene has CDR1 SGHTA and CDR2 FQGTGA. V was shortened by 5 bases and J by 4 bases, with 8 bases between the two germline ends. The CDR3 totals 12 residues. The CDR3 bases are TGTGCCAGCAGCCCGGATGGAGAGACCCAGTACTTC. This encodes CASSPDGETQYF.

Written as DNA, the CDR3 is TGTGCCAGCGGCAAAGGGCTAGAGACCCAGTACTTC. Protein product: CASGKGLETQYF. This chain uses TRBV7-2 with TRBJ2-5; D is unclear. This CDR3 has 12 amino acids. The germline V gene encodes CDR1 SGHTA and CDR2 FQGNSA. V lost 8 bases to trimming and J lost 4 bases, with 11 bases between them.

The chain has TRBV5-1 and TRBJ1-2; D unresolved. The germline gives CDR1 SGHRS, CDR2 YFSETQ. The CDR3 is 11 residues long. Trimming left V 3 bases short and J 4 bases short, with 4 bases between. CDR3 nucleotide sequence: TGCGCCAGCAGCTCAAGCTATGGCTACACCTTC. As protein: CASSSSYGYTF. The full variable domain, its missing parts supplied by reference TRBV5-1 and TRBJ1-2, is KAGVTQTPRYLIKTRGQQVTLSCSPISGHRSVSWYQQTPGQGLQFLFEYFSETQRNKGNFPGRFSGRQFSNSRSEMNVSTLELGDSALYLCASSSSYGYTFGSGTRLTVV.

The chain recombines TRBV9 with TRBJ2-2; 8 bases align to TRBD1. Germline-derived CDR1 and CDR2 are SGDLS and YYNGEE. Trimming at V came to 3 bases and at J to 9 bases, leaving 4 bases not matched to a gene. CDR3 length equals 13 residues. CDR3 sequence: CASSAQGARELFF. The CDR3, as DNA: TGTGCCAGCAGCGCCCAGGGGGCCAGGGAGCTGTTTTTT.

This chain joins TRBV27 and TRBJ2-7; perhaps TRBD2 as D (6 bases). The CDR3 length is 15 residues. CDR1 is MNHEY and CDR2 is SMNVEV in the germline V gene (reference sequence). The ends were cut back, 1 base at V and 0 bases at J, with 10 bases in the middle. CDR3 in DNA: TGTGCCAGCAGTTTATACACCGGGGGCTCCTACGAGCAGTACTTC. It codes for CASSLYTGGSYEQYF.

The chain has TRBV6-6 and TRBJ2-3; TRBD2 matches at 9 bases. The V gene's germline CDR1 is MNHNY and CDR2 SVGAGI (reference sequence). V lost 7 bases, J lost 0 bases, and 8 bases stayed unmatched. The CDR3 contains 16 residues. CDR3 in amino acids: CASTQQRGVSTDTQYF. The CDR3 DNA sequence: TGTGCCAGCACGCAACAGCGGGGGGTGAGCACAGATACGCAGTATTTT.

The count of this clone is one. The chain is built from TRBV7-8 and TRBJ2-2; the D call may be TRBD1 or TRBD2 (6 bases each). This CDR3 is 18 amino acids long. Per the germline V gene, CDR1 is SGHVS and CDR2 is FQNEAQ. Trimming removed 2 bases from V and 1 base from J, with 17 bases in between. The CDR3 DNA reads as TGTGCCAGCAGCTTACGCCCCAGGCGGGACATGAACACCGGGGAGCTGTTTTTT. Amino acid sequence: CASSLRPRRDMNTGELFF.

The chain employs TRBV6-5 and TRBJ2-1; D not certain. CDR3 length: 12 amino acids. The germline V gene encodes CDR1 MNHEY and CDR2 SVGAGI. V was trimmed by 10 bases and J by 2 bases, leaving 9 bases between them. The CDR3 loop is CATSRPYNEQFF. The CDR3 DNA reads as TGTGCCACAAGTAGGCCCTACAATGAGCAGTTCTTC.

The chain couples TRBV5-1 to TRBJ1-2; D is ambiguous. Trimming removed 3 bases from V and 8 bases from J, with 14 bases in between. The CDR3 contains 13 residues. Germline V lookup: CDR1 SGHRS, CDR2 YFSETQ. The CDR3: CASSSAALGGYTF. CDR3 nucleotides: TGCGCCAGCAGCTCGGCAGCCCTAGGGGGCTACACCTTC. Drawing the rest from reference TRBV5-1 and TRBJ1-2, the complete variable domain is KAGVTQTPRYLIKTRGQQVTLSCSPISGHRSVSWYQQTPGQGLQFLFEYFSETQRNKGNFPGRFSGRQFSNSRSEMNVSTLELGDSALYLCASSSAALGGYTFGSGTRLTVV.

This clone appeared a few times. V is TRBV5-1 and J is TRBJ1-6, with 8 positions matching TRBD1. Trimming took 1 base from V and 9 from J; bases not matched to a gene: 6. Germline V gene lookup returns CDR1 SGHRS and CDR2 YFSETQ. The CDR3 sequence is 15 residues long. DNA of the CDR3: TGCGCCAGCAGCTTGCACGGACAGGGCTCTTCACCCCTCCACTTT. As protein: CASSLHGQGSSPLHF.

The count of this clone is one. The rearrangement joins TRBV10-3 to TRBJ2-2; TRBD2 agrees at 9 bases. The ends lost 11 bases at V and 6 bases at J; junction bases unmatched: 7. CDR3 length: 13 amino acids. Germline-derived CDR1 and CDR2 are ENHRY and SYGVKD. The CDR3 loop is CALSGGPPGELFF. Written as DNA, the CDR3 is TGTGCCCTTAGCGGGGGTCCCCCCGGGGAGCTGTTTTTT.

This sequence joins TRBV5-4 and TRBJ1-2; D not resolved. The CDR3 loop spans 15 amino acids. Germline V lookup: CDR1 SGHNT, CDR2 YYREEE (reference sequence). V gave up 4 bases and J gave up 3 bases, with 16 bases separating them. The CDR3 DNA reads as TGTGCCAGCAGCGTTCAGGCTACGGCTCACTATGGCTACACCTTC. Protein sequence: CASSVQATAHYGYTF.

The chain is built from TRBV10-3 and TRBJ1-1, with TRBD1 as a possible D gene (5 bases). Germline assignment: CDR1 ENHRY and CDR2 SYGVKD. V lost 6 bases and J lost 0, with 11 bases in between. The CDR3 sequence is 14 residues long. The CDR3 loop reads CAIRGGTMNTEAFF. The CDR3 region has the DNA TGTGCCATCAGGGGCGGGACCATGAACACTGAAGCTTTCTTT.

J is TRBJ1-6 and V is TRBV27; a weak D match, TRBD1 (5 bases). CDR3 length: 14 amino acids. Trimming removed 2 bases from V and 10 bases from J, with 12 bases in between. Germline assignment: CDR1 MNHEY and CDR2 SMNVEV (reference sequence). The DNA for the CDR3 is TGTGCCAGCAGTTTAACCCAGGGACGCTCACCCCTCCACTTT. Translation: CASSLTQGRSPLHF.

This chain uses TRBV7-8 with TRBJ1-4; D is unclear. The V gene lost 2 bases and the J gene lost 5 bases, with 9 bases spanning the gap. From germline, CDR1 is SGHVS and CDR2 FQNEAQ. The length of the CDR3 is 14 residues. As DNA, the CDR3 is TGTGCCAGCAGCTTACAGGCGACAAATGAAAAACTGTTTTTT. Amino acids: CASSLQATNEKLFF.

The genes are TRBV15 and TRBJ1-6; weak D call: TRBD1 (6 bases). Germline V gives CDR1 LNHNV, CDR2 YYDKDF (reference sequence). Trimming took off 0 bases at V and 4 bases at J, with 7 bases between the two ends. This CDR3 spans 15 amino acids. CDR3 DNA sequence: TGTGCCACCAGCAGAGACAGGGGTTATAATTCACCCCTCCACTTT. Protein product: CATSRDRGYNSPLHF.

V is TRBV19 and J is TRBJ2-1, with 9 nucleotides matching TRBD2. This CDR3 region has 14 residues. Looked up from germline, CDR1 is LNHDA and CDR2 is SQIVND (reference sequence). Trimming took 8 bases from V and 9 from J; bases not matched to a gene: 11. The CDR3 DNA follows: TGTGCCAGTTCAGGGGCGGGGGGGCGTGGTGAGCAGTTCTTC. Its protein product is CASSGAGGRGEQFF.

The chain links TRBV29-1 to TRBJ2-2; 8 bases are a match to TRBD1. V shed 7 bases, J shed 8 bases, and the junction held 12 bases outside the gene matches. The germline CDR1 and CDR2 sequences are SQVTM and ANQGSEA. This CDR3 is 14 amino acids long. The CDR3: CSATKGQVRGELFF. In DNA, the CDR3 is TGCAGCGCTACTAAGGGACAGGTCAGAGGGGAGCTGTTTTTT.

V and J are TRBV14 and TRBJ2-2; 7 bases match TRBD2. The V gene's germline CDR1 is SGHDN and CDR2 FVKESK. V shed 3 bases, J shed 5 bases, and the junction held 6 bases outside the gene matches. The CDR3 has 15 amino acids. The CDR3, as DNA: TGTGCCAGCAGCCAGCAGCGGGGTCTTACCGGGGAGCTGTTTTTT. It translates to CASSQQRGLTGELFF.

V is TRBV7-9 and J is TRBJ1-2; D is undetermined. Trimming took off 0 bases at V and 8 bases at J, with 10 bases between the two ends. The length of the CDR3 is 13 residues. CDR1 is SEHNR, CDR2 FQNEAQ, per germline (reference sequence). The CDR3 reads CASSLAGSGGYTF. In DNA form, the CDR3 reads TGTGCCAGCAGCTTAGCAGGGAGCGGCGGCTACACCTTC.